The clone carrying this T cell receptor (beta chain) was seen just once. These data come from a study of blood T cell repertoires in COVID-19. Some clones are missing from TCRdb's copy, which holds only in-frame ones; the method was immunoSEQ multiplex PCR. The repertoire holds 110,000 to 150,000 clones, with 70% to 90% as singletons. The CDR3 contains 12 residues. V shed 5 bases and J shed 4 bases, with 7 bases lying between them. The V gene's germline CDR1 is KGHDR and CDR2 SFDVKD. The TCR comes from a man aged 45 to 65 who had recovered from COVID-19. The chain couples TRBV24-1 to TRBJ1-2; D is uncertain. Sample: PBMCs or T cells enriched from blood (not recorded which). The DNA for the CDR3 is TGTGCCACCAGTGGACAAGGCTATGGCTACACCTTC. Amino acid sequence: CATSGQGYGYTF.